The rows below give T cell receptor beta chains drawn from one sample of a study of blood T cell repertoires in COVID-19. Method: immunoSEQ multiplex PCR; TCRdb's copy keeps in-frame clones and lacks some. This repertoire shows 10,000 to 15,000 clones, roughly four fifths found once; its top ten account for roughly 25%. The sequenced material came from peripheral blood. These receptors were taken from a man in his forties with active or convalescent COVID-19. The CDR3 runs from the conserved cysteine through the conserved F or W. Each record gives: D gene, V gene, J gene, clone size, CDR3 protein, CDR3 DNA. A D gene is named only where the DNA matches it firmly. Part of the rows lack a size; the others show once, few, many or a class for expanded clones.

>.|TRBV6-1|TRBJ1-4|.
CASSEDFEAEKLFF
TGTGCCAGCAGTGAGGACTTTGAGGCGGAAAAACTGTTTTTT
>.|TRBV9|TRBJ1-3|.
CASSVGGVAGNTIYF
TGTGCCAGCAGCGTAGGCGGGGTTGCGGGAAACACCATATATTTT
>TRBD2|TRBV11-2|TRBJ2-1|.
CASSSLAGRTYNEQFF
TGTGCCAGCAGCTCCCTAGCGGGGAGGACCTACAATGAGCAGTTCTTC
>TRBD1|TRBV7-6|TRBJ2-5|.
CASSLRTDRGRGETQYF
TGTGCCAGCAGCTTAAGAACCGACAGGGGGCGCGGAGAGACCCAGTACTTC
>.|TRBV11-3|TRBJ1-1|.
CASSFGASNTEAFF
TGTGCCAGCAGCTTCGGTGCCTCGAACACTGAAGCTTTCTTT
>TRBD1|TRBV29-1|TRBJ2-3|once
CSATILTGTEDTDTQYF
TGCAGCGCAACTATTTTGACCGGGACAGAAGACACAGATACGCAGTATTTT
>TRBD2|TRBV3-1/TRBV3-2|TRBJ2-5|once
CASGGGLQETQYF
TGTGCCAGCGGGGGGGGACTTCAAGAGACCCAGTACTTC
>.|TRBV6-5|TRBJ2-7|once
CASSYYLGNGEKQYF
TGTGCCAGCAGTTACTACTTGGGGAATGGGGAGAAGCAGTACTTC
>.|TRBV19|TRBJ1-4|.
CASSFLGSGVGEKLFF
TGTGCCAGTAGTTTTCTGGGATCCGGGGTAGGTGAAAAACTGTTTTTT
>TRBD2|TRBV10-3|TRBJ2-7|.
CAISTPPRGGRAYEQYF
TGTGCCATCAGTACACCCCCACGTGGCGGGAGGGCGTACGAGCAGTACTTC
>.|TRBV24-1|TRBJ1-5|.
CATSLGPYQPQHF
TGTGCCACCAGTCTGGGGCCTTATCAGCCCCAGCATTTT
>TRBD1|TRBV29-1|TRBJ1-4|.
CSGTGTVNEKLFF
TGCAGCGGCACCGGGACAGTAAATGAAAAACTGTTTTTT
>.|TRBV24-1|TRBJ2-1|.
CAVRGDYNEQFF
TGTGCCGTCAGAGGTGACTACAATGAGCAGTTCTTC
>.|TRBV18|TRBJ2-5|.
CASSPGTTQETQYF
TGTGCCAGCTCACCAGGGACAACTCAAGAGACCCAGTACTTC
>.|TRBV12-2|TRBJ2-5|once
CASGGQGRETQYF
TGTGCAAGTGGCGGCCAGGGCAGGGAGACCCAGTACTTC
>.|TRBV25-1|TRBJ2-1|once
CASSEGRAGQFF
TGTGCCAGCTCCGAGGGCCGGGCGGGGCAGTTCTTC
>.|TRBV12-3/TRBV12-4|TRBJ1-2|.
CASRSGLNYGYTF
TGTGCCAGCAGGTCGGGACTGAACTATGGCTACACCTTC
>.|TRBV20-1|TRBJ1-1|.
CSASANTEAFF
TGCAGTGCTAGTGCTAACACTGAAGCTTTCTTT
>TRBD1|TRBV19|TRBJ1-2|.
CASSRTGDYGYTF
TGTGCCAGTAGTAGGACAGGGGATTATGGCTACACCTTC
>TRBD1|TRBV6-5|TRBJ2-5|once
CASRRTGVQETQYF
TGTGCCAGCAGGAGGACAGGGGTCCAAGAGACCCAGTACTTC
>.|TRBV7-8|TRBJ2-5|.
CASSLGGPGETQYF
TGTGCCAGCAGCTTAGGGGGGCCGGGGGAGACCCAGTACTTC
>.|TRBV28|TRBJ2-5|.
CASIDSLQSRETQYF
TGTGCCAGCATAGACTCGCTCCAGAGTAGGGAGACCCAGTACTTC
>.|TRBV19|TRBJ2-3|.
CASSIGGDTQYF
TGTGCCAGTAGTATTGGGGGGGATACGCAGTATTTT
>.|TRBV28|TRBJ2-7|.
CASSPGDRSYEQYF
TGTGCCAGCAGTCCGGGGGACAGATCTTACGAGCAGTACTTC
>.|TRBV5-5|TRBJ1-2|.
CASSLGATENYGYTF
TGTGCCAGCAGCTTGGGGGCTACAGAAAACTATGGCTACACCTTC
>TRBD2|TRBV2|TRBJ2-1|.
CASSDGWTSGGHEQFF
TGTGCCAGCAGTGATGGGTGGACTAGCGGTGGGCACGAGCAGTTCTTC
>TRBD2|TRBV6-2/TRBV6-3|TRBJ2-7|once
CASSGWTSGKPYEQYF
TGTGCCAGCAGTGGTTGGACTAGCGGGAAACCCTACGAGCAGTACTTC
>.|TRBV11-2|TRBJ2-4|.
CASSFGRGNIQYF
TGTGCCAGCAGCTTCGGCAGGGGAAACATTCAGTACTTC
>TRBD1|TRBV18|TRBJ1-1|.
CASSLTTGQGMTEAFF
TGTGCCAGCTCTTTAACTACTGGACAGGGAATGACTGAAGCTTTCTTT